This T cell receptor beta chain appears in the sequencing data of a study of shared T cell receptors in the human thymus. Generated by immunoSEQ multiplex PCR, the TCRdb table keeps only in-frame clones and is missing some. Of about 540,000 clones listed, around three quarters are singletons. This clone appeared a single time. The CDR3 contains 15 residues. V shed 3 bases and J 2 bases; nucleotides not matched to a gene: 7. Per the germline V gene, CDR1 is LNHDA and CDR2 is SQIVND (reference sequence). Another study also made use of these data, one on human thymus T cells. That work states: Donors consisted of healthy Finnish infants (having corrective surgery for congenital heart defects).

This sequence joins TRBV19 and TRBJ2-7; 7 bases fit TRBD1. Sequencing was carried out using thymocytes. The origin of this receptor is a boy in the first two years of life with a congenital heart defect. The CDR3 DNA reads as TGTGCCAGTAGTATCAGTGGACAGGCGACCTACGAGCAGTACTTC. Translation gives CASSISGQATYEQYF.